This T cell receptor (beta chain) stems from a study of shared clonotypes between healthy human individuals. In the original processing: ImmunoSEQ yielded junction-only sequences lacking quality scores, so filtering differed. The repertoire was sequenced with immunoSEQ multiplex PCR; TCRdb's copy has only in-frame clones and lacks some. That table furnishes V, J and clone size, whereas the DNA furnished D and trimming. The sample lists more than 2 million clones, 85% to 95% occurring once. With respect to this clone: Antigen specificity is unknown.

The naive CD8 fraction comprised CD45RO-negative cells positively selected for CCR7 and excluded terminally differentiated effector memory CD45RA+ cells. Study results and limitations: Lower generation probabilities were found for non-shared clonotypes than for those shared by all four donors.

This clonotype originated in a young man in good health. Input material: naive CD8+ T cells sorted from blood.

In DNA, the CDR3 is TGTGCCAGCAGCCTGGGAGAATCCGAGCAGTACTTC. Translation: CASSLGESEQYF. The rearrangement links TRBV11-3 to TRBJ2-7; D may be TRBD2 (5 bases). This CDR3 is 12 amino acids long. V lost 5 bases to trimming and J lost 6 bases, with 11 bases between them. CDR1 and CDR2 from the germline V gene are SGHNT and YENEEA. Variable domain in full (rest from reference TRBV11-3 and TRBJ2-7): EAGVVQSPRYKIIEKKQPVAFWCNPISGHNTLYWYLQNLGQGPELLIRYENEEAVDDSQLPKDRFSAERLKGVDSTLKIQPAELGDSAVYLCASSLGESEQYFGPGTRLTVT.